This is a list of T cell receptor beta chains from one sample in a study of shared clonotypes between healthy human individuals. Libraries were prepared by immunoSEQ multiplex PCR; TCRdb keeps only in-frame clonotypes and omits some of them. The sample has approximately 2.1 million clones, 93% seen once. The sample was naive CD4+ T cells from PBMCs. These TCRs come from a man younger than 35 in good health. Some clones in this sample may be carry-over from other donors' samples. Each CDR3 is given with its conserved first and last residue. The order of the fields is V gene, clone size, D gene, J gene, CDR3 protein, CDR3 DNA. D genes are given only for firm matches. Not every row has a clone size; where given, it reads once, few, many or a size class.

>TRBV20-1|once|NA|TRBJ2-5
CSASDKETQYF
TGCAGTGCTAGTGATAAAGAGACCCAGTACTTC
>TRBV6-1|NA|NA|TRBJ2-7
CASSEVPGSSYEQYF
TGTGCCAGCAGTGAAGTCCCTGGTAGCTCCTACGAGCAGTACTTC
>TRBV27|NA|NA|TRBJ2-7
CASSLEGWGTAEQYF
TGTGCCAGCAGTTTAGAGGGCTGGGGTACGGCCGAGCAGTACTTC
>TRBV4-3|NA|NA|TRBJ1-2
CASSQQGLYGYTF
TGCGCCAGCAGCCAGCAGGGTCTCTATGGCTACACCTTC
>TRBV6-1|NA|NA|TRBJ1-5
CASSEVDRHRGNQPQHF
TGTGCCAGCAGTGAAGTGGACAGACATCGGGGCAATCAGCCCCAGCATTTT
>TRBV2|NA|NA|TRBJ1-1
CASSVETNTEAFF
TGTGCCAGCAGTGTGGAAACGAACACTGAAGCTTTCTTT
>TRBV9|NA|NA|TRBJ1-5
CASSTGPDQPQHF
TGTGCCAGCAGCACCGGGCCGGATCAGCCCCAGCATTTT
>TRBV5-1|NA|NA|TRBJ2-1
CASSLDRGEQFF
TGCGCCAGCAGCTTGGATAGGGGTGAGCAGTTCTTC
>TRBV10-3|NA|NA|TRBJ1-3
CAISGQVGLSGNTIYF
TGTGCCATCAGTGGGCAGGTGGGACTCTCTGGAAACACCATATATTTT
>TRBV5-4|NA|NA|TRBJ1-1
CATLPSPGNTEAFF
TGTGCCACCCTACCATCTCCCGGGAACACTGAAGCTTTCTTT
>TRBV5-6|NA|NA|TRBJ2-3
CASSLGFTTTDTQYF
TGTGCCAGCAGCTTGGGATTTACTACCACAGATACGCAGTATTTT
>TRBV27|NA|NA|TRBJ2-6
CASTRSSGANVLTF
TGTGCCAGCACAAGGTCCTCCGGGGCCAACGTCCTGACTTTC
>TRBV6-1|NA|TRBD1|TRBJ2-1
CASSANRGLYNEQFF
TGTGCCAGCAGTGCCAACAGGGGGCTGTACAATGAGCAGTTCTTC
>TRBV29-1|NA|TRBD1|TRBJ2-7
CSVARDSSSYEQYF
TGCAGCGTTGCCCGGGACAGTTCAAGTTACGAGCAGTACTTC
>TRBV28|NA|NA|TRBJ1-1
CASSSVSVPEAFF
TGTGCCAGCAGTTCTGTAAGTGTTCCTGAAGCTTTCTTT
>TRBV6-1|NA|TRBD1|TRBJ2-7
CASTLDRAPYEQYF
TGTGCCAGCACCCTAGACAGGGCCCCCTACGAGCAGTACTTC
>TRBV6-6|NA|NA|TRBJ2-7
CASSTGTGSYEQYF
TGTGCCAGCAGTACCGGGACGGGGTCGTACGAGCAGTACTTC
>TRBV5-1|NA|NA|TRBJ2-5
CASSLEGPQETQYF
TGCGCCAGCAGCTTGGAGGGACCTCAAGAGACCCAGTACTTC
>TRBV7-9|NA|NA|TRBJ2-5
CASSLVGQLQETQYF
TGTGCCAGCAGCTTAGTAGGACAGCTACAAGAGACCCAGTACTTC
>TRBV9|NA|TRBD1|TRBJ2-7
CASSARDRVSYEQYF
TGTGCCAGCAGCGCCCGGGACAGGGTCTCCTACGAGCAGTACTTC
>TRBV30|NA|TRBD1|TRBJ2-5
CAWAKGQVLETQYF
TGTGCCTGGGCGAAGGGACAGGTACTAGAGACCCAGTACTTC
>TRBV5-1|NA|TRBD2|TRBJ2-5
CASSLVAGGSETQYF
TGCGCCAGCAGCCTAGTAGCGGGAGGCTCGGAGACCCAGTACTTC
>TRBV7-2|NA|NA|TRBJ1-3
CASSRDRSSGNTIYF
TGTGCCAGCAGCCGCGACAGAAGCTCTGGAAACACCATATATTTT
>TRBV18|NA|TRBD1|TRBJ2-2
CASSPFTGENTGELFF
TGTGCCAGCTCACCATTTACAGGGGAGAACACCGGGGAGCTGTTTTTT
>TRBV19|NA|NA|TRBJ1-5
CASSIDRPSNQPQHF
TGTGCCAGTAGTATAGATCGACCGAGCAATCAGCCCCAGCATTTT
>TRBV27|NA|TRBD2|TRBJ2-7
CASSWREESYEQYF
TGTGCCAGCAGTTGGCGGGAGGAGTCCTACGAGCAGTACTTC
>TRBV5-1|NA|TRBD1|TRBJ2-2
CASSLFHGTGNTGELFF
TGCGCCAGCAGCTTGTTTCACGGGACAGGGAACACCGGGGAGCTGTTTTTT
>TRBV27|once|NA|TRBJ2-6
CASSLAYTYGANVLTF
TGTGCCAGCAGTTTAGCATACACGTACGGGGCCAACGTCCTGACTTTC
>TRBV28|once|TRBD1|TRBJ1-5
CASRPGTASNQPQHF
TGTGCCAGCAGACCCGGGACAGCGAGCAATCAGCCCCAGCATTTT
>TRBV2|NA|NA|TRBJ1-5
CASRTRSNQPQHF
TGTGCCAGCAGAACCCGTAGCAATCAGCCCCAGCATTTT
>TRBV5-4|NA|TRBD2|TRBJ2-1
CASSSLGTSSYNEQFF
TGTGCCAGCAGCTCTTTAGGGACTAGCTCCTACAATGAGCAGTTCTTC
>TRBV28|NA|NA|TRBJ2-7
CASSSPNSREQYF
TGTGCCAGCAGTTCCCCCAACAGTCGCGAGCAGTACTTC
>TRBV14|NA|NA|TRBJ1-1
CASALSLGYTEAFF
TGTGCCAGCGCATTGTCTCTGGGGTACACTGAAGCTTTCTTT
>TRBV7-3|NA|TRBD2|TRBJ2-2
CASSLGRVGTGELFF
TGTGCCAGCAGCTTAGGGAGGGTCGGCACCGGGGAGCTGTTTTTT
>TRBV28|once|NA|TRBJ1-2
CASSLRGPNYGYTF
TGTGCCAGCAGTTTGCGAGGGCCAAACTATGGCTACACCTTC
>TRBV28|NA|TRBD1|TRBJ2-2
CASRVGTVLNTGELFF
TGTGCCAGTCGGGTGGGGACAGTTCTCAACACCGGGGAGCTGTTTTTT
>TRBV2|once|NA|TRBJ1-3
CASTEGDNSGNTIYF
TGTGCCAGCACAGAGGGGGACAACTCTGGAAACACCATATATTTT
>TRBV28|NA|NA|TRBJ2-7
CASSRPLGKDEQYF
TGTGCCAGCAGTAGACCCCTGGGGAAGGACGAGCAGTACTTC
>TRBV29-1|NA|TRBD2|TRBJ2-5
CSVGRRLVSLTSGRETQYF
TGCAGCGTTGGACGCAGATTAGTTTCCCTGACTAGCGGGAGGGAGACCCAGTACTTC
>TRBV5-1|NA|TRBD2|TRBJ2-2
CASSEIAGLGAGELFF
TGCGCCAGCAGCGAAATAGCGGGTCTTGGGGCCGGGGAGCTGTTTTTT
>TRBV4-1|NA|TRBD2|TRBJ2-1
CASSQDSGTSGYNEQFF
TGCGCCAGCAGCCAAGATTCCGGGACTAGCGGTTACAATGAGCAGTTCTTC
>TRBV10-3|NA|TRBD2|TRBJ2-1
CAISGTSGSMNEQFF
TGTGCCATCAGCGGGACTAGCGGGAGTATGAATGAGCAGTTCTTC
>TRBV7-3|few|NA|TRBJ2-7
CASSSRGGEQYF
TGTGCCAGCAGCTCAAGGGGTGGCGAGCAGTACTTC
>TRBV15|NA|TRBD1|TRBJ1-1
CATSRDPTFTGGTEAFF
TGTGCCACCAGCAGAGATCCCACCTTTACAGGGGGGACTGAAGCTTTCTTT
>TRBV28|NA|NA|TRBJ1-2
CASSLGRGGSGYTF
TGTGCCAGCAGTCTCGGTAGGGGGGGAAGTGGCTACACCTTC
>TRBV28|NA|TRBD1|TRBJ1-1
CASDTGGLGNTEAFF
TGTGCCAGCGATACAGGGGGCTTAGGGAACACTGAAGCTTTCTTT
>TRBV6-5|NA|NA|TRBJ2-1
CASSYSRTLLGEQFF
TGTGCCAGCAGTTACTCGAGGACTCTCTTGGGCGAGCAGTTCTTC
>TRBV7-8|NA|TRBD1|TRBJ1-4
CASSRVGDRRNEKLFF
TGTGCCAGCAGCCGAGTGGGGGACAGACGTAATGAAAAACTGTTTTTT
>TRBV4-1|NA|NA|TRBJ2-7
CASSQGGAGTSYEQYF
TGCGCCAGCAGCCAAGGGGGTGCAGGGACCTCCTACGAGCAGTACTTC